These T cell receptor beta chains were read from a single sample in a study of shared clonotypes between healthy human individuals. Data came from immunoSEQ multiplex PCR; TCRdb stores just in-frame clones and leaves some out. The repertoire holds 1.4 million to 1.5 million clones, over 95% seen once, with about 1% in the top ten. Sequenced sample: naive CD4+ T cells sorted from blood. The receptors were sampled from a man under 40 in good health. Both conserved end residues are part of each CDR3. Fields, in order: J gene, V gene, clone size, D gene, CDR3 protein, CDR3 DNA. D genes are given only for firm matches. Rows may omit the clone size; those that give it use once, few, many or a size class.

TRBJ1-1 TRBV6-4 NA NA CASSFRLGTEAFF TGTGCCAGCAGTTTCAGGCTCGGCACTGAAGCTTTCTTT
TRBJ1-1 TRBV11-2 NA TRBD1 CASSLETGAGITRF TGTGCCAGCAGCTTAGAGACAGGGGCGGGGATAACGCGCTTT
TRBJ2-2 TRBV7-8 once TRBD2 CASRLPGVGGPSTGELFF TGTGCCAGCCGCCTTCCGGGGGTGGGAGGGCCTAGCACCGGGGAGCTGTTTTTT
TRBJ2-1 TRBV6-5 NA NA CASSYQRLPYNEQFF TGTGCCAGCAGTTACCAACGGCTGCCCTACAATGAGCAGTTCTTC
TRBJ2-7 TRBV9 NA TRBD2 CASSFLAGGAEQYF TGTGCCAGCAGCTTTCTAGCGGGAGGAGCCGAGCAGTACTTC
TRBJ1-5 TRBV27 NA TRBD1 CASSFISTGGNQPQHF TGTGCCAGCAGTTTCATCTCTACAGGGGGCAATCAGCCCCAGCATTTT
TRBJ1-2 TRBV9 NA TRBD1 CASSLSGTVTGGYTF TGTGCCAGCAGCTTATCCGGGACAGTGACCGGGGGCTACACCTTC
TRBJ2-2 TRBV15 NA TRBD1 CATSNDRVGNTGELFF TGTGCCACCAGCAATGACAGGGTCGGGAACACCGGGGAGCTGTTTTTT
TRBJ2-1 TRBV18 NA NA CASSLSSYNEQFF TGTGCCAGCTCACTTAGCTCCTACAATGAGCAGTTCTTC
TRBJ2-7 TRBV21-1 NA NA CASSKVIRRVSYEQYF TGTGCCAGCAGCAAAGTTATCAGGAGAGTCTCCTACGAGCAGTACTTC
TRBJ2-7 TRBV18 NA NA CASSPGRSSYEQYF TGTGCCAGCTCCCCGGGACGGAGCTCCTACGAGCAGTACTTC
TRBJ2-7 TRBV5-1 NA NA CASSFRQNYEQYF TGCGCCAGCAGCTTTAGACAGAACTACGAGCAGTACTTC
TRBJ1-1 TRBV6-5 NA TRBD1 CASSYYGQGNTEAFF TGTGCCAGCAGTTACTATGGACAGGGGAACACTGAAGCTTTCTTT
TRBJ1-1 TRBV5-4 NA TRBD1 CASSPRTGGYTEAFF TGTGCCAGCAGCCCGCGGACAGGGGGCTACACTGAAGCTTTCTTT
TRBJ2-1 TRBV5-4 NA NA CASSPSGTTYNEQFF TGTGCCAGCAGCCCTTCCGGGACGACCTACAATGAGCAGTTCTTC
TRBJ1-3 TRBV18 NA NA CASSPSSAGPGNTIYF TGTGCCAGCTCACCAAGCTCGGCAGGACCTGGAAACACCATATATTTT
TRBJ2-1 TRBV5-1 NA TRBD2 CASTLAGAAYNEQFF TGCGCCAGCACTTTAGCGGGAGCGGCCTACAATGAGCAGTTCTTC
TRBJ2-5 TRBV11-2 NA NA CASSFGSQETQYF TGTGCCAGCAGCTTTGGTAGTCAAGAGACCCAGTACTTC
TRBJ1-2 TRBV5-1 NA TRBD1 CASASDRGDFSNYGYTF TGCGCCAGCGCGTCGGACAGGGGAGATTTTTCTAACTATGGCTACACCTTC
TRBJ2-4 TRBV7-9 NA NA CASSLAGVGDIQYF TGTGCCAGCAGCTTAGCCGGGGTGGGGGACATTCAGTACTTC
TRBJ2-7 TRBV4-2 NA NA CASSQGPGKGWSYEQYF TGTGCCAGCAGCCAAGGTCCCGGAAAGGGTTGGTCCTACGAGCAGTACTTC
TRBJ2-7 TRBV7-9 once NA CASSPRRASGLGHGEQYF TGTGCCAGCAGCCCCCGGAGAGCCTCGGGGCTGGGCCACGGAGAGCAGTACTTC
TRBJ2-7 TRBV19 NA TRBD1 CASKRTGSYEQYF TGTGCCAGTAAACGGACAGGTTCCTACGAGCAGTACTTC
TRBJ1-5 TRBV19 NA NA CASSPGDNQPQHF TGTGCCAGTAGCCCGGGAGACAATCAGCCCCAGCATTTT
TRBJ1-1 TRBV11-2 NA NA CASSSQGIEAFF TGTGCCAGCAGCTCCCAGGGGATCGAAGCTTTCTTT
TRBJ1-2 TRBV7-3 NA NA CASSLGRGTEDGYTF TGTGCCAGCAGCTTAGGTAGGGGCACTGAGGATGGCTACACCTTC